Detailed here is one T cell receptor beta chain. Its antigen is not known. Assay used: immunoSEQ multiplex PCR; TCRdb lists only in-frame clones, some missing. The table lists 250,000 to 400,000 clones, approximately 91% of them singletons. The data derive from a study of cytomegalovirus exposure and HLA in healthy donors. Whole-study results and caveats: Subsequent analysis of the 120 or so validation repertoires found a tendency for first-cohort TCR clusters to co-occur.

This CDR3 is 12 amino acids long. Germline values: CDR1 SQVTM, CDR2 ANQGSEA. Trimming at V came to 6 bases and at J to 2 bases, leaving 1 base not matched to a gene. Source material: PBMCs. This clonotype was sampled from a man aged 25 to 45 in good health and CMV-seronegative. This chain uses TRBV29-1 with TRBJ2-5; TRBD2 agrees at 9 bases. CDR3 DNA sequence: TGCAGCGTGGGACTAGCACAAGAGACCCAGTACTTC. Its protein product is CSVGLAQETQYF.